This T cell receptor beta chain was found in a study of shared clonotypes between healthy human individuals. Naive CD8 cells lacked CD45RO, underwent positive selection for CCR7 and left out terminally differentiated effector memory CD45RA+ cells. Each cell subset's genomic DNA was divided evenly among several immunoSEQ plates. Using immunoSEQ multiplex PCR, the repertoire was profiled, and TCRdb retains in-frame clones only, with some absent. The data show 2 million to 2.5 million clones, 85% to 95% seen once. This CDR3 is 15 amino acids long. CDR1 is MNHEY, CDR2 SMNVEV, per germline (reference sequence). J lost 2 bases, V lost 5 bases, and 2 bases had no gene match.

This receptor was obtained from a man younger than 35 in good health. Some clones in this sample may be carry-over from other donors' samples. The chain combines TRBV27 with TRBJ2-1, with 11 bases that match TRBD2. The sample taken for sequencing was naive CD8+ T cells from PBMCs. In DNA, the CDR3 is TGTGCCAGCAGTAATAGCGGGAGGGCCTACAATGAGCAGTTCTTC. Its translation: CASSNSGRAYNEQFF.